One and the same sample provided the 10 T cell receptor beta chains below, sequenced in a study of beta chain features in type 1 diabetes. Regarding the study as a whole: TCRB CDR3s from Type 1 diabetes patients were moderately but significantly shorter in all four CD4+ subsets.

The antigens for these receptors are not known. Every isolated RNA sample was fully reverse transcribed, so sequencing captured expressed TCRB transcripts. The protocol was immunoSEQ multiplex PCR, while the TCRdb copy is restricted to in-frame clones and leaves out a portion. The sample has 250,000 to 300,000 clones, approximately 25% seen once. Specimen: naive CD4+ T cells from blood. These receptors were collected from a woman aged 25 to 39 with type 1 diabetes.

This clone was seen a few times. J is TRBJ2-7 and V is TRBV9; 13 bases line up with TRBD2. The CDR3 sequence is 15 residues long. J was trimmed by 3 bases and V by 4 bases; bases with no gene match: 4. The germline CDR1 and CDR2 sequences are SGDLS and YYNGEE. CDR3 in amino acids: CASSSGLAGLYEQYF. In DNA form, the CDR3 reads TGTGCCAGCAGCTCGGGACTAGCGGGACTCTACGAGCAGTACTTC.

The V and J genes are TRBV12-5 and TRBJ1-5; no clear D. The ends were cut back, 3 bases at V and 11 bases at J, with 11 bases in the middle. Germline V gives CDR1 LGHNT, CDR2 FRNRAP. The CDR3 runs 12 residues. CDR3 loop: CASGFSGGTQHF. The DNA for the CDR3 is TGTGCTAGTGGTTTTAGCGGCGGTACCCAGCATTTT. The entire variable domain, with the rest obtained from reference TRBV12-5 and TRBJ1-5, is as follows: DARVTQTPRHKVTEMGQEVTMRCQPILGHNTVFWYRQTMMQGLELLAYFRNRAPLDDSGMPKDRFSAEMPDATLATLKIQPSEPRDSAVYFCASGFSGGTQHFGDGTRLSIL.

This clone was seen a handful of times. The chain has TRBV18 and TRBJ1-5, with D uncertain. The CDR3 loop spans 14 amino acids. V lost 1 base to trimming and J lost 3 bases, with 7 bases between them. Germline V gene sequence: CDR1 KGHSH, CDR2 LQKENI. The CDR3 spells CASSPLGINQPQHF. Here the CDR3 DNA reads TGTGCCAGCTCACCACTCGGGATCAATCAGCCCCAGCATTTT. Looking up the rest from reference TRBV18 and TRBJ1-5 gives the full variable domain: NAGVMQNPRHLVRRRGQEARLRCSPMKGHSHVYWYRQLPEEGLKFMVYLQKENIIDESGMPKERFSAEFPKEGPSILRIQQVVRGDSAAYFCASSPLGINQPQHFGDGTRLSIL.

This clone has more than one count but fewer than ten. The chain recombines TRBV4-1 with TRBJ1-1, with TRBD1 identical over 7 bases. With V trimmed by 4 bases and J by 7 bases, 3 bases remained unmatched. Germline CDR1 MGHRA, CDR2 YSYEKL. CDR3 length: 12 amino acids. The CDR3 loop reads CASSPDRIEAFF. CDR3 sequence (DNA): TGCGCCAGCAGCCCGGACAGGATTGAAGCTTTCTTT.

The genes are TRBV5-1 and TRBJ2-5, with 7 bases aligning to TRBD1. The CDR3 runs to 15 residues. Germline V gene sequence: CDR1 SGHRS, CDR2 YFSETQ. J lost 5 bases, V lost 4 bases, and 11 bases had no gene match. DNA of the CDR3: TGCGCCAGCAGCCCCCCGACAGGGCTCGGGGAGACCCAGTACTTC. Amino acid sequence: CASSPPTGLGETQYF. Supplemented by reference TRBV5-1 and TRBJ2-5, the full variable domain reads KAGVTQTPRYLIKTRGQQVTLSCSPISGHRSVSWYQQTPGQGLQFLFEYFSETQRNKGNFPGRFSGRQFSNSRSEMNVSTLELGDSALYLCASSPPTGLGETQYFGPGTRLLVL.

This clone was found a few times. The chain employs TRBV7-2 and TRBJ2-1; a possible D gene is TRBD2 (5 bases). The CDR3 runs 15 residues. Trimming took off 2 bases at V and 4 bases at J, with 12 bases between the two ends. Germline loops: CDR1 SGHTA, CDR2 FQGNSA. The CDR3 DNA reads as TGTGCCAGCAGCTTATCAAGAGGGCGGTACAATGAGCAGTTCTTC. This gives the protein CASSLSRGRYNEQFF.

This chain links TRBV29-1 with TRBJ1-1; no definite D call. V was cut by 1 base and J by 9 bases, with 9 bases left in between. From germline, CDR1 is SQVTM and CDR2 ANQGSEA. The CDR3 totals 11 residues. CDR3 region: CSVEGAKKAFF. CDR3 coding DNA: TGCAGCGTTGAAGGGGCCAAGAAAGCTTTCTTT.

The CDR3 DNA sequence: TGTGCCAGCAGTGAACAGATATCCGGGACTAGCGTCCGGGAGACCCAGTACTTC. Translated, it gives CASSEQISGTSVRETQYF. The chain employs TRBV6-1 and TRBJ2-5; 10 nucleotides agree with TRBD2. V lost 2 bases, J lost 5 bases, and 14 bases stayed unmatched. This CDR3 region has 18 residues. Germline V lookup: CDR1 MNHNS, CDR2 SASEGT.

The chain joins TRBV11-3 to TRBJ1-2; D not certain. The V gene's germline CDR1 is SGHNT and CDR2 YENEEA. There are 13 residues in the CDR3. V shed 6 bases and J shed 4 bases, with 12 bases lying between them. This chain's CDR3 is CASSLDFFYGYTF. The CDR3 coding sequence is TGTGCCAGCAGTTTGGACTTTTTCTATGGCTACACCTTC.

This clone appeared a few times. This sequence joins TRBV29-1 and TRBJ1-3; no clear D. Germline V gene data show CDR1 as SQVTM and CDR2 as ANQGSEA. Between the trimmed V and J ends, which lost 4 bases and 0 bases, there was a span of 10 bases. The CDR3 consists of 14 residues. The CDR3 loop reads CSVGGTNSGNTIYF. In DNA, the CDR3 is TGCAGCGTTGGAGGAACGAACTCTGGAAACACCATATATTTT.